This is a list of T cell receptor beta chains from one sample in a study of blood T cells in healthy people across ages. TCRdb redid the calling of the 5' RACE reads with MiXCR, one entry per CDR3 protein. This table has 1.5 million to 2 million distinct CDR3 sequences, roughly 49% appearing once. The material sequenced was blood. Receptors originate from a woman between 35 and 50 years old in good health. The CDR3 runs from the conserved cysteine through the conserved F or W. Fields, in order: D gene, V gene, clone size, J gene, CDR3 protein, CDR3 DNA. D genes are given only for firm matches. Clone size is given for some rows only: seen once, a few or many times, or a class if the clone is expanded.

TRBD1,TRBV7-2,few,TRBJ2-5,CASSLAYRGQETQYF,TGTGCCAGCAGCTTAGCTTACAGGGGGCAAGAGACCCAGTACTTC
.,TRBV24-1,once,TRBJ1-2,CATSDECRGSGGYTF,TGTGCCACCAGTGATGAGTGCAGGGGTTCGGGTGGCTACACCTTC
.,TRBV15,once,TRBJ1-6,CATSRGSRDNSPLHF,TGTGCCACCAGCAGAGGCAGTAGGGATAATTCACCCCTCCACTTT
.,TRBV13,.,TRBJ2-7,CASSLLSSGPNSQYF,TGTGCCAGCAGCTTATTGTCCAGCGGGCCCAATTCCCAGTACTTC
.,TRBV29-1,.,TRBJ1-5,CSVQGLNQPQHF,TGCAGCGTTCAGGGCCTCAATCAGCCCCAGCATTTT
TRBD2,TRBV20-1,few,TRBJ2-1,CSALAGGPGNEQFF,TGCAGTGCTCTAGCGGGGGGGCCGGGCAATGAGCAGTTCTTC
TRBD1,TRBV6-2/TRBV6-3,.,TRBJ2-3,CASSYETGGEDTQYF,TGTGCCAGCAGTTACGAGACAGGGGGCGAGGATACGCAGTATTTT
TRBD2,TRBV6-2/TRBV6-3,.,TRBJ2-7,CASNLAGANEQYF,TGTGCCAGCAACTTAGCGGGGGCCAATGAGCAGTACTTC
.,TRBV15,few,TRBJ2-7,CATSAGTSYEQYF,TGTGCCACCAGCGCCGGGACCTCCTACGAGCAGTACTTC
.,TRBV10-3,.,TRBJ2-5,CAISDRGWEQYF,TGTGCCATCAGTGACCGGGGTTGGGAGCAGTACTTC
.,TRBV10-3,.,TRBJ2-5,CAISESLGGKRETQYF,TGTGCCATCAGTGAGTCGTTGGGGGGTAAGAGGGAGACCCAGTACTTC
.,TRBV28,.,TRBJ2-7,CASSSPATSNYEQYF,TGTGCCAGCAGTTCCCCAGCGACATCGAACTACGAGCAGTACTTC
.,TRBV4-3,few,TRBJ2-5,CASSQENREETQYF,TGCGCCAGCAGCCAAGAAAACAGGGAAGAGACCCAGTACTTC
TRBD1,TRBV4-3,.,TRBJ2-1,CASSPARTGGSYNEQFF,TGCGCCAGCAGCCCCGCGAGGACAGGGGGCTCCTACAATGAGCAGTTCTTC
TRBD1,TRBV29-1,.,TRBJ1-2,CSVGTGVGYGYTF,TGCAGCGTTGGCACAGGGGTAGGGTATGGCTACACCTTC
.,TRBV7-2,.,TRBJ1-6,CASSLAFRNSPLHF,TGTGCCAGCAGCTTAGCTTTCCGAAATTCACCCCTCCACTTT
.,TRBV28,.,TRBJ2-5,CASSSPRNREQETQYF,TGTGCCAGCAGTTCTCCTCGCAACAGGGAGCAAGAGACCCAGTACTTC
.,TRBV7-2,.,TRBJ2-5,CASSFSGPQAWNEQYF,TGTGCCAGCAGCTTCTCGGGACCCCAGGCTTGGAATGAGCAGTACTTC
TRBD2,TRBV20-1,.,TRBJ2-1,CSAFLAGGPSFNEQFF,TGCAGTGCTTTCCTAGCGGGGGGGCCGAGTTTCAATGAGCAGTTCTTC
.,TRBV9,.,TRBJ2-5,CASSVGQSPWDEQYF,TGTGCCAGCAGCGTAGGGCAGTCTCCATGGGATGAGCAGTACTTC
TRBD1,TRBV28,few,TRBJ2-6,CASSLYRGPGANVLTF,TGTGCCAGCAGTCTATACAGGGGGCCTGGGGCCAACGTCCTGACTTTC
.,TRBV9,.,TRBJ2-1,CASSVGGNNEQFF,TGTGCCAGCAGCGTAGGCGGCAACAATGAGCAGTTCTTC
.,TRBV7-9,.,TRBJ2-7,CASSLMERDEQYF,TGTGCCAGCAGCTTAATGGAAAGGGACGAGCAGTACTTC
.,TRBV12-3/TRBV12-4,few,TRBJ1-2,CASSKQQQINYGYTF,TGTGCCAGCAGCAAACAGCAACAGATTAACTATGGCTACACCTTC
.,TRBV6-1,.,TRBJ2-7,CASSELRPSGEQYF,TGTGCCAGCAGTGAACTAAGACCCTCTGGCGAGCAGTACTTC
.,TRBV10-3,.,TRBJ2-5,CAINEEGAETQYF,TGTGCCATCAACGAGGAGGGGGCTGAGACCCAGTACTTC
TRBD1,TRBV20-1,.,TRBJ1-1,CSAAGGWNTEAFF,TGCAGTGCTGCAGGGGGCTGGAACACTGAAGCTTTCTTT
.,TRBV5-1,.,TRBJ2-3,CASSRGIGGQSTDTQYF,TGCGCCAGCAGCCGGGGCATTGGGGGGCAAAGCACAGATACGCAGTATTTT
.,TRBV10-3,.,TRBJ1-4,CAISENRPNVGEKLFF,TGTGCCATCAGTGAAAACAGGCCTAATGTGGGTGAAAAACTGTTTTTT
.,TRBV20-1,.,TRBJ2-7,CSARDSRTGKGNEQYF,TGCAGTGCTAGAGATAGCAGGACCGGAAAGGGGAACGAGCAGTACTTC
.,TRBV4-3,.,TRBJ2-2,CASSQGSLLTGELFF,TGCGCCAGCAGCCAAGGATCGTTATTGACCGGGGAGCTGTTTTTT